These 29 T cell receptor beta chains share one sample of origin, sequenced in a study of breast tumors, draining lymph nodes, adjacent tissues. Breast cancer patients provided tissue from their axillary draining lymph nodes. TCRdb ran MiXCR on the multiplex PCR reads and lists one entry per CDR3 protein. The sample comprises around 290,000 distinct CDR3 sequences, roughly 30% of which are singletons, and around 1.1% rests with the top ten. The source material was axillary lymph node tissue. Receptor source: a female donor with breast cancer. Some clones in this sample may be carry-over from other donors' samples.

In its sample, this clonotype was seen many times. The CDR3 region has the DNA TGTGCCAGCAGCCTTACTAGCATTCGCAACATTCAGTACTTC. Amino acid sequence: CASSLTSIRNIQYF. This sequence joins TRBV7-2 and TRBJ2-4; perhaps TRBD2 as D (6 bases). There are 14 residues in the CDR3. V was trimmed by 5 bases and J by 7 bases, leaving 15 bases between them. Germline loops: CDR1 SGHTA, CDR2 FQGNSA.

This clonotype was seen a few times. A read error is possible here, since a much larger clone lies one base away. The gene calls are TRBV5-4 and TRBJ2-5, with D hard to call. The V gene's germline CDR1 is SGHNT and CDR2 YYREEE (reference sequence). This CDR3 has 15 amino acids. V was clipped by 5 bases and J by 2 bases, with 16 bases between them. CDR3 nucleotide sequence: TGTGCCAGCAGTAAAACCCACGCCCAACAAGAGACCCAGTACTTC. Its translation is CASSKTHAQQETQYF.

As concerns this clonotype: Its ends do not fully match the called genes, so a read error is possible. The rearrangement links TRBV5-6 to TRBJ1-3; D is undetermined. The CDR3 length is 12 residues. Per germline, CDR1 SGHDT and CDR2 YYEEEE. CDR3 sequence (DNA): TGTGCCAGCAGCTATTCTGGAACCACCATATATTTT. Translated: CASSYSGTTIYF.

As for this clonotype: Just one base apart from a much larger clone, this may be a read error. The chain couples TRBV6-4 to TRBJ2-3; either TRBD1 or TRBD2 may supply D (6 bases each). This CDR3 has 15 residues. Deletions cut 5 bases from V and 6 bases from J, with 18 bases between. The germline CDR1 and CDR2 sequences are MRHNA and SNTAGT. CDR3 nucleotides: TGTGCCAGCAGTCACACGGGGGCAGTACTGGATACGCAGTATTTT. This codes for CASSHTGAVLDTQYF.

Concerning this clonotype itself: A much larger clone differs from this one at a single base, so this may be a read error. Since the CDR3 does not end with the conserved phenylalanine or tryptophan, this likely comes from a read error. V and J are TRBV19 and TRBJ1-5, with D perhaps TRBD1 (6 bases). The germline CDR1 and CDR2 sequences are LNHDA and SQIVND (reference sequence). Trimming stripped 2 bases from V and 2 bases from J, with 10 bases between. This CDR3 has 15 amino acids. The CDR3 DNA follows: TGTGCCAGTAGTATAAACAGGGCCGGCAATCAGCCCCAGCATTCT. It codes for CASSINRAGNQPQHS.

A remark on this clonotype: The junction and the germline gene differ at one end; a read error may be behind it. The rearrangement joins TRBV5-1 to TRBJ2-5, with D perhaps assigned TRBD1 or TRBD2 (5 bases each). The CDR3 covers 14 residues. Per germline, CDR1 SGHRS and CDR2 YFSETQ. DNA for the CDR3: TGCGCCAGCAGCGTGGCAGGGAGTAAAGACACCCAGTACTTC. Amino acid sequence: CASSVAGSKDTQYF.

This sequence joins TRBV20-1 and TRBJ2-1, with 12 bases aligning to TRBD2. V dropped 0 bases and J dropped 7; count of bases not matched to a gene: 4. The CDR3 totals 15 residues. CDR1 and CDR2 from the germline V gene are DFQATT and SNEGSKA (reference sequence). The chain's CDR3 is CSARDPSGRGNEQFF. The DNA of the CDR3 is TGCAGTGCTAGAGATCCTAGCGGGAGGGGGAATGAGCAGTTCTTC.

This clonotype was observed a few times. This rearrangement joins TRBV5-4 to TRBJ2-2, with TRBD1 matching 9 bases. The CDR3 length is 15 residues. Germline V gives CDR1 SGHNT, CDR2 YYREEE (reference sequence). With 1 base clipped from V and 6 bases from J, the junction kept 4 bases outside the gene matches. CDR3 sequence reads: CASSLTGGAPGELFF. The CDR3 DNA reads as TGTGCCAGCAGCTTGACAGGGGGCGCTCCCGGGGAGCTGTTTTTT. Drawing the rest from reference TRBV5-4 and TRBJ2-2, the complete variable domain is ETGVTQSPTHLIKTRGQQVTLRCSSQSGHNTVSWYQQALGQGPQFIFQYYREEENGRGNFPPRFSGLQFPNYSSELNVNALELDDSALYLCASSLTGGAPGELFFGEGSRLTVL.

Concerning this clonotype itself: A much larger clone lies one base from this, so it may be a read error. The chain recombines TRBV7-6 with TRBJ2-5; D uncertain. CDR1 is SGHVS and CDR2 is FNYEAQ in the germline V gene. Trimming removed 0 bases from V and 2 bases from J, with 7 bases in between. There are 14 residues in the CDR3. The CDR3: CASSLAPGQETQYF. DNA of the CDR3: TGTGCCAGCAGCTTAGCGCCTGGGCAAGAGACCCAGTACTTC.

This clonotype was detected many times. The V call is TRBV24-1, the J call TRBJ2-3; tentative D call: TRBD2 (6 bases). V was clipped by 7 bases and J by 2 bases, with 15 bases between them. The CDR3 totals 15 residues. Germline V gene lookup returns CDR1 KGHDR and CDR2 SFDVKD. In nucleotides, the CDR3 is TGTGCCACCAGCCCTGCGGCGGGGATCACAGATACGCAGTATTTT. This codes for CATSPAAGITDTQYF.

V is TRBV2 and J is TRBJ2-5; 8 bases agree with TRBD1. Germline V gene lookup returns CDR1 SNHLY and CDR2 FYNNEI. The V gene end was trimmed by 7 bases and the J gene end by 5 bases; junction bases not matched to a gene: 18. The CDR3 is 17 amino acids. CDR3: CASTSSGDRGKSETQYF. Here the CDR3 DNA reads TGTGCCAGCACGTCCAGCGGAGACAGGGGAAAGAGTGAGACCCAGTACTTC.

The rearrangement uses TRBV7-9 and TRBJ1-1, with D perhaps TRBD1 (6 bases). The length of the CDR3 is 16 residues. Looked up from germline, CDR1 is SEHNR and CDR2 is FQNEAQ (reference sequence). V lost 5 bases and J 4 bases, leaving 20 bases between the germline ends. The CDR3 DNA sequence: TGTGCCAGCAGCCCCACCGGGAACCTCAGGGGCACTGAAGCTTTCTTT. Its protein product is CASSPTGNLRGTEAFF.

V is TRBV20-1 and J is TRBJ1-6; the match to TRBD1 covers 7 bases. The V gene's germline CDR1 is DFQATT and CDR2 SNEGSKA (reference sequence). This CDR3 region has 16 residues. Germline trimming cut 0 bases from V and 16 bases from J; bases unmatched to any gene: 18. As DNA, the CDR3 is TGCAGTGCTAGAGATAACTGGGACAGTCTAAATTTACCTCTCCACTTT. It yields the protein CSARDNWDSLNLPLHF.

This clonotype was observed many times. V usage is TRBV11-2 and J usage is TRBJ2-7, with a tentative D call TRBD2 (6 bases). The germline CDR1 and CDR2 sequences are SGHAT and FQNNGV. V lost 4 bases and J 6 bases, leaving 13 bases between the germline ends. The length of the CDR3 is 13 residues. The CDR3 coding sequence is TGTGCCAGCAGCTACGGAGGGCCGGTCGAGCAGTACTTC. This gives the protein CASSYGGPVEQYF.

As regards this clonotype: Without the conserved terminal phenylalanine or tryptophan, this CDR3 likely stems from a read error. This chain links TRBV24-1 with TRBJ2-2; no reliable D call. This CDR3 has 11 residues. CDR1 is KGHDR and CDR2 is SFDVKD in the germline V gene. CDR3 bases: TGTGCCACCCGAGACACCGTGGAGCTGTTTCTT. Amino acid sequence: CATRDTVELFL.

The chain recombines TRBV27 with TRBJ2-3; 10 nucleotides align to TRBD2. V lost 5 bases and J lost 4; bases outside the gene matches: 6. Per the germline V gene, CDR1 is MNHEY and CDR2 is SMNVEV (reference sequence). The CDR3 has 15 residues. The CDR3 region is CASSLSGRWADTQYF. The CDR3 nucleotides are TGTGCCAGCAGTCTTAGCGGGAGGTGGGCAGATACGCAGTATTTT.

The V and J genes are TRBV28 and TRBJ2-5, with 8 bases aligning to TRBD1. The germline gives CDR1 MDHEN, CDR2 SYDVKM. With V trimmed by 8 bases and J by 5 bases, 7 bases remained unmatched. The CDR3 consists of 13 residues. CDR3 loop: CASGRTGFETQYF. DNA for the CDR3: TGTGCCAGCGGACGGACAGGGTTTGAGACCCAGTACTTC.

On this clonotype: A much bigger clone sits one base away, suggesting this may be a read error. No DNA is shown, since the ends of the CDR3 on it are uncertain; the CDR3 is the one TCRdb lists. This rearrangement joins TRBV11-2 to TRBJ2-1; the D call of TRBD2 is as the table states it, not checked on the DNA. Looked up from germline, CDR1 is SGHAT and CDR2 is FQNNGV. The CDR3 has 15 amino acids, counting both end residues. The CDR3 sequence: CASSLFAGGANERFF.

This clonotype has at least ten counts. The chain has TRBV7-2 and TRBJ2-3; D unresolved. Germline V gives CDR1 SGHTA, CDR2 FQGNSA. Trimming stripped 1 base from V and 3 bases from J, with 8 bases between. The CDR3 is made up of 14 amino acids. CDR3 sequence (DNA): TGTGCCAGCAGCTTAGGGGTGGGTACAGATACGCAGTATTTT. It yields the protein CASSLGVGTDTQYF.

This clonotype was recorded a few times. Possible read error: a much larger clone is one base away. The rearrangement uses TRBV7-9 and TRBJ1-2; tentatively, D is TRBD1 (5 bases). Per the germline V gene, CDR1 is SEHNR and CDR2 is FQNEAQ (reference sequence). The CDR3 runs 15 residues. The CDR3 DNA reads as TGTGCCAGCAGCTTAGGCGGGACTTTTAACTATGGCTACCCCTTC. Its protein is CASSLGGTFNYGYPF.

This clonotype was counted ten times or more. The chain recombines TRBV12-5 with TRBJ2-1; D is unclear. This CDR3 contains 15 residues. Per germline, CDR1 LGHNT and CDR2 FRNRAP. The V and J ends lost 5 bases and 9 bases respectively, with 20 bases between them. The CDR3 here is CASGPSGRLASEQFF. The DNA for the CDR3 is TGTGCTAGTGGTCCCTCGGGCAGGCTTGCCTCTGAGCAGTTCTTC.

This clonotype was observed many times. This sequence joins TRBV29-1 and TRBJ2-7, with D perhaps TRBD1 or TRBD2 (5 bases each). The CDR3 consists of 14 residues. The V end lost 2 bases, the J end lost 3 bases, and 14 bases lay between the germline ends. CDR1 is SQVTM, CDR2 ANQGSEA, per germline. The CDR3, as DNA: TGCAGCGTTGAACTAGGCCGGGGCGGCTACGAGCAGTACTTC. Translating it yields CSVELGRGGYEQYF.

As for this clonotype: The junction departs from germline at one end; a sequencing error may be responsible. The chain has TRBV2 and TRBJ1-4; D is perhaps TRBD1 (5 bases). The CDR3 is 14 amino acids. CDR1 and CDR2 (germline): SNHLY, FYNNEI. The CDR3 loop is CASSEGALNEKLFF. CDR3 DNA sequence: TGTGCCAGCAGCGAAGGGGCTCTGAATGAAAAACTGTTTTTT. Complete variable domain (other parts from reference TRBV2 and TRBJ1-4): EPEVTQTPSHQVTQMGQEVILRCVPISNHLYFYWYRQILGQKVEFLVSFYNNEISEKSEIFDDQFSVERPDGSNFTLKIRSTKLEDSAMYFCASSEGALNEKLFFGSGTQLSVL.

This clonotype was recorded at least ten times. The CDR3 nucleotides are TGTGCCAGCAGCTTATTGGAGATCGTCACAGATACGCAGTATTTT. Residues: CASSLLEIVTDTQYF. The genes are TRBV7-2 and TRBJ2-3; D uncertain. The CDR3 is made up of 15 amino acids. Germline CDR1 reads SGHTA; CDR2 reads FQGNSA. The V gene lost 2 bases and the J gene lost 2 bases, with 11 bases spanning the gap.

This clonotype was detected only a few times. The chain is built from TRBV28 and TRBJ2-3, with unresolved D. Germline lookup yields CDR1 MDHEN and CDR2 SYDVKM. V lost 6 bases and J lost 8, with 12 bases in between. This CDR3 spans 12 amino acids. The CDR3 DNA reads as TGTGCCAGCAGCCGCCGGGCCGGTACGCAGTATTTT. Its protein is CASSRRAGTQYF.

In this sample, this clonotype turned up many times. CDR3 in DNA: TGTGCCACCAGGGCCGGAGATACGCAGTATTTT. Encoded protein: CATRAGDTQYF. The J gene is TRBJ2-3, the V gene TRBV24-1, with D hard to call. CDR3 length equals 11 residues. The V end lost 7 bases, the J end lost 5 bases, and 6 bases lay between the germline ends. The germline CDR1 and CDR2 sequences are KGHDR and SFDVKD.

The rearrangement links TRBV6-2 or TRBV6-3 to TRBJ1-2, with 8 bases fitting TRBD1. CDR1 and CDR2 from the germline V gene are MNHEY and SVGEGT. The CDR3 runs to 13 residues. V dropped 4 bases and J dropped 7; count of bases not matched to a gene: 5. CDR3 in DNA: TGTGCCAGCAGTTCCTCCGGGACAGGTGGCTACACCTTC. Translating it yields CASSSSGTGGYTF.

Comment on this clonotype: At one end the junction does not follow the germline gene, possibly because of a read error. The chain is built from TRBV5-4 and TRBJ2-3; D is possibly TRBD2 (6 bases). Germline loops: CDR1 SGHNT, CDR2 YYREEE (reference sequence). There are 18 residues in the CDR3. The CDR3 sequence: CASSQDAAGPGFRNTQYF. CDR3 sequence (DNA): TGCGCCAGCAGCCAAGATGCTGCGGGGCCCGGGTTTCGGAATACGCAGTATTTT.

Notes on this clonotype: It may be a read error: a sequence one base away is much more abundant. Since the CDR3 does not end with the conserved phenylalanine or tryptophan, this likely comes from a read error. The J gene is TRBJ1-5, the V gene TRBV9; the D is unclear. The germline V and J ends were trimmed by 0 bases and 8 bases, with 9 bases remaining between them. The germline V gene has CDR1 SGDLS and CDR2 YYNGEE. The CDR3 is made up of 13 amino acids. CDR3 in DNA: TGTGCCAGCAGCGTAGGCGGGGTGGAGCCCCAGCATTCT. Protein sequence: CASSVGGVEPQHS.